This T cell receptor (beta chain) was observed in a study of blood T cell repertoires in COVID-19. About the research overall: PBMCs, B-cell-depleted T cells, or T cells were the source of the cDNA or gDNA that made up the material.

This table comes from immunoSEQ multiplex PCR, and its TCRdb copy is limited to in-frame clones, with some not included. The profile shows 300,000 to 450,000 clones, 88% of them singletons. Two negative PCRs, clearance, or symptom resolution had been documented for recovered Cohort 3 donors. The J segment lost 7 bases and the V segment lost 4 bases, leaving 6 bases of the junction unmatched. The CDR3 has 14 residues. CDR1 KGHSH and CDR2 LQKENI come from the germline V gene. This rearrangement joins TRBV18 to TRBJ1-5; 8 bases line up with TRBD1. The clonotype originates from a woman in her late teens or twenties who had recovered from COVID-19. Source material: PBMCs or T cells enriched from blood (not recorded which). Written as DNA, the CDR3 is TGTGCCAGCTCACAGGACAGGGTAGGCCAGCCCCAGCATTTT. Encoded protein: CASSQDRVGQPQHF.